Listed below are T cell receptor beta chains from one sample, sequenced in a study of CD8 T cell repertoires and HIV-1 epitope variants. What these receptors recognize is not known. Libraries were prepared by immunoSEQ multiplex PCR; TCRdb keeps only in-frame clonotypes and omits some of them. The sample consists of about 5,600 clones, 64% of them appearing once. Sequenced sample: cultured CD8+ T cells derived from PBMCs. The source of these receptors is a male donor with HIV. Each CDR3 is given with its conserved first and last residue. Fields, in order: V gene, D gene, J gene, clone size, CDR3 DNA, CDR3 protein. The D gene is left open where the match is weak. Not every row has a clone size; where given, it reads once, few, many or a size class.

TRBV29-1,TRBD1,TRBJ2-4,-,TGCAGCGTTGGCCCCAGGGGGCAGGGAAACATTCAGTACTTC,CSVGPRGQGNIQYF
TRBV5-8,TRBD1,TRBJ1-6,-,TGTGCCAGCAGCTTGAGAGGGGGCCTCTATAATTCACCCCTCCACTTT,CASSLRGGLYNSPLHF
TRBV5-4,TRBD2,TRBJ2-7,-,TGTGCCAGCAGCTGGGGGACTAGCGGATACGAGCAGTACTTC,CASSWGTSGYEQYF
TRBV5-1,TRBD1,TRBJ2-2,-,TGCGCCAGCAGCTTTTCAGGGGGCACCGGGGAGCTGTTTTTT,CASSFSGGTGELFF
TRBV10-2,-,TRBJ1-5,-,TGCGCCAGCAGTGAGGGAGTGGGACAGCCCCAGCATTTT,CASSEGVGQPQHF
TRBV5-6,-,TRBJ2-7,-,TGTGCCAGCAGCTTAGAACAGGGTACGCTCTTGGACGAGCAGTACTTC,CASSLEQGTLLDEQYF
TRBV5-4,TRBD1,TRBJ1-2,few,TGTGCCAGCAGCTTTAGGACAGGGGATGGCTACACCTTC,CASSFRTGDGYTF
TRBV27,-,TRBJ1-2,-,TGTGCCAGCAGTACCGGGACACCCCCTGTGAGAGGCTACACCTTC,CASSTGTPPVRGYTF
TRBV19,-,TRBJ2-7,-,TGTGCCAGTAGGGACCCTGGCGCCTACGAGCAGTACTTC,CASRDPGAYEQYF
TRBV11-2,-,TRBJ1-1,-,TGTGCCAGCAGCTTAGCACAGGGTGAAGCTTTCTTT,CASSLAQGEAFF
TRBV10-2,TRBD1,TRBJ2-2,-,TGCGCCAGCAGACCGGGACAGGGGATATATCCCGGGGAGCTGTTTTTT,CASRPGQGIYPGELFF
TRBV4-3,-,TRBJ1-2,few,TGCGCCAGCAGCCAAGAGCTCGGATCTAACTATGGCTACACCTTC,CASSQELGSNYGYTF
TRBV15,-,TRBJ1-5,-,TGTGCCACCAGCAGGGGGGTTCAGCCCCAGCATTTT,CATSRGVQPQHF
TRBV2,TRBD1,TRBJ1-1,-,TGTGCCAGCAGCCTGGGACAGATGAACACTGAAGCTTTCTTT,CASSLGQMNTEAFF
TRBV7-8,TRBD1,TRBJ2-7,-,TGTGCCAGCAGCCCACAGGGGGCCCCCTCCTACGAGCAGTACTTC,CASSPQGAPSYEQYF
TRBV6-1,TRBD1,TRBJ2-7,large,TGTGCCAGCAGACAGGGGGCTTCCTCCTACGAGCAGTACTTC,CASRQGASSYEQYF
TRBV5-1,-,TRBJ1-1,-,TGCGCCAGCAGCTTATATGGGGGCACTGAAGCTTTCTTT,CASSLYGGTEAFF
TRBV5-6,-,TRBJ2-7,-,TGTGCCAGCAGCCTACAGGGAATCTCCTACGAGCAGTACTTC,CASSLQGISYEQYF
TRBV7-9,-,TRBJ1-5,-,TGTGCCAGCAGCGATGCTCGGGCTGGGGGCAATCAGCCCCAGCATTTT,CASSDARAGGNQPQHF
TRBV2,TRBD1,TRBJ2-7,-,TGTGCCAGCAGTGAGGCGTTCGGGACAGGGAACGAGCAGTACTTC,CASSEAFGTGNEQYF
TRBV27,-,TRBJ2-3,-,TGTGCCAGCAGTTTATCAAACGGGGGCACAGATACGCAGTATTTT,CASSLSNGGTDTQYF
TRBV11-2,-,TRBJ1-1,-,TGTGCCAGCAGCCTAAGCCCGAACACTGAAGCTTTCTTT,CASSLSPNTEAFF
TRBV6-5,TRBD2,TRBJ2-1,-,TGTGCCAGCAGTTACTCGACGACTAGCGGGGGTAATGAGCAGTTCTTC,CASSYSTTSGGNEQFF
TRBV5-6,-,TRBJ1-1,-,TGTGCCAGCAGCTTGGTGGAGGAGGGCACTGAAGCTTTCTTT,CASSLVEEGTEAFF
TRBV5-6,TRBD1,TRBJ2-7,-,TGTGCCAGCAGCTCCCGGACAGGGGGTTTCTCCTACGAGCAGTACTTC,CASSSRTGGFSYEQYF
TRBV6-5,-,TRBJ1-3,-,TGTGCCAGCAGTTCCTATGACAACTCTGGAAACACCATATATTTT,CASSSYDNSGNTIYF
TRBV7-8,TRBD1,TRBJ2-1,large,TGTGCCAGCAGCTTAGCGGGACAGGGCTCCTACAATGAGCAGTTCTTC,CASSLAGQGSYNEQFF
TRBV19,-,TRBJ2-7,medium-sized,TGTGCCAGTAGTATAGCGGGGGACAGCCTCTACGAGCAGTACTTC,CASSIAGDSLYEQYF
TRBV7-8,TRBD1,TRBJ1-2,-,TGTGCCAGCAGCTTAGGTCTGACAGGGGAGGTTGGCTACACCTTC,CASSLGLTGEVGYTF
TRBV2,TRBD1,TRBJ1-3,-,TGTGCCAGCAGCCCTGACAGGGACGGGCGAAACACCATATATTTT,CASSPDRDGRNTIYF
TRBV5-1,TRBD2,TRBJ2-2,-,TGCGCCAGCAGCTTAATAGCGGGAGGGTCCACCGGGGAGCTGTTTTTT,CASSLIAGGSTGELFF
TRBV11-1,-,TRBJ2-3,few,TGTGCCAGCAGCTTAGTCCCTAGTCTTACCACAGATACGCAGTATTTT,CASSLVPSLTTDTQYF
TRBV6-5,-,TRBJ1-4,-,TGTGCCAGCAGTAAGGAGGACGGCAATGAAAAACTGTTTTTT,CASSKEDGNEKLFF
TRBV13,-,TRBJ2-2,-,TGTGCCAGCCGGGGAGGGGGCGTCACCGGGGAGCTGTTTTTT,CASRGGGVTGELFF
TRBV28,-,TRBJ2-1,-,TGTGCCAGCAGTTGGGGTAGTGTTGAGCAGTTCTTC,CASSWGSVEQFF
TRBV28,-,TRBJ2-2,-,TGTGCCAGCAGTTGGGCAGGGATCCCCGGGGAGCTGTTTTTT,CASSWAGIPGELFF
TRBV28,TRBD1,TRBJ2-7,-,TGTGCCAGCAGTCAAACCGGGACAGACCTCTACGAGCAGTACTTC,CASSQTGTDLYEQYF
TRBV18,TRBD1,TRBJ1-4,few,TGTGCCAGCTCACCAAGGACAGGGGGGAATAATGAAAAACTGTTTTTT,CASSPRTGGNNEKLFF
TRBV7-7,TRBD1,TRBJ2-1,-,TGTGCTAGCAGCCCGGGACAGCTCTCCTACAATGAGCAGTTCTTC,CASSPGQLSYNEQFF
TRBV13,TRBD1,TRBJ1-2,-,TGTGCCAGCAGCCTAGAGGGGTTGGACAGGGTCTATGGCTACACCTTC,CASSLEGLDRVYGYTF
TRBV14,TRBD2,TRBJ2-5,-,TGTGCCAGCAGCCCGGGACTAGCGGGAGTAGAGACCCAGTACTTC,CASSPGLAGVETQYF
TRBV2,TRBD1,TRBJ1-2,-,TGTGCCAGCAGCCTAGGACAGGGACTGTTGGGCTACACCTTC,CASSLGQGLLGYTF
TRBV27,-,TRBJ1-1,-,TGTGCCAGCAGCGATAAGGAGTACACTGAAGCTTTCTTT,CASSDKEYTEAFF
TRBV28,-,TRBJ1-1,-,TGTGCCAGCAGTTTACCCAACACTGAAGCTTTCTTT,CASSLPNTEAFF
TRBV2,-,TRBJ2-7,-,TGTGCCAGCAGTGAGCGGGGATACTCCTACGAGCAGTACTTC,CASSERGYSYEQYF
TRBV5-6,-,TRBJ2-7,few,TGTGCCAGCAGCTCGGGGTACGAGCAGTACTTC,CASSSGYEQYF